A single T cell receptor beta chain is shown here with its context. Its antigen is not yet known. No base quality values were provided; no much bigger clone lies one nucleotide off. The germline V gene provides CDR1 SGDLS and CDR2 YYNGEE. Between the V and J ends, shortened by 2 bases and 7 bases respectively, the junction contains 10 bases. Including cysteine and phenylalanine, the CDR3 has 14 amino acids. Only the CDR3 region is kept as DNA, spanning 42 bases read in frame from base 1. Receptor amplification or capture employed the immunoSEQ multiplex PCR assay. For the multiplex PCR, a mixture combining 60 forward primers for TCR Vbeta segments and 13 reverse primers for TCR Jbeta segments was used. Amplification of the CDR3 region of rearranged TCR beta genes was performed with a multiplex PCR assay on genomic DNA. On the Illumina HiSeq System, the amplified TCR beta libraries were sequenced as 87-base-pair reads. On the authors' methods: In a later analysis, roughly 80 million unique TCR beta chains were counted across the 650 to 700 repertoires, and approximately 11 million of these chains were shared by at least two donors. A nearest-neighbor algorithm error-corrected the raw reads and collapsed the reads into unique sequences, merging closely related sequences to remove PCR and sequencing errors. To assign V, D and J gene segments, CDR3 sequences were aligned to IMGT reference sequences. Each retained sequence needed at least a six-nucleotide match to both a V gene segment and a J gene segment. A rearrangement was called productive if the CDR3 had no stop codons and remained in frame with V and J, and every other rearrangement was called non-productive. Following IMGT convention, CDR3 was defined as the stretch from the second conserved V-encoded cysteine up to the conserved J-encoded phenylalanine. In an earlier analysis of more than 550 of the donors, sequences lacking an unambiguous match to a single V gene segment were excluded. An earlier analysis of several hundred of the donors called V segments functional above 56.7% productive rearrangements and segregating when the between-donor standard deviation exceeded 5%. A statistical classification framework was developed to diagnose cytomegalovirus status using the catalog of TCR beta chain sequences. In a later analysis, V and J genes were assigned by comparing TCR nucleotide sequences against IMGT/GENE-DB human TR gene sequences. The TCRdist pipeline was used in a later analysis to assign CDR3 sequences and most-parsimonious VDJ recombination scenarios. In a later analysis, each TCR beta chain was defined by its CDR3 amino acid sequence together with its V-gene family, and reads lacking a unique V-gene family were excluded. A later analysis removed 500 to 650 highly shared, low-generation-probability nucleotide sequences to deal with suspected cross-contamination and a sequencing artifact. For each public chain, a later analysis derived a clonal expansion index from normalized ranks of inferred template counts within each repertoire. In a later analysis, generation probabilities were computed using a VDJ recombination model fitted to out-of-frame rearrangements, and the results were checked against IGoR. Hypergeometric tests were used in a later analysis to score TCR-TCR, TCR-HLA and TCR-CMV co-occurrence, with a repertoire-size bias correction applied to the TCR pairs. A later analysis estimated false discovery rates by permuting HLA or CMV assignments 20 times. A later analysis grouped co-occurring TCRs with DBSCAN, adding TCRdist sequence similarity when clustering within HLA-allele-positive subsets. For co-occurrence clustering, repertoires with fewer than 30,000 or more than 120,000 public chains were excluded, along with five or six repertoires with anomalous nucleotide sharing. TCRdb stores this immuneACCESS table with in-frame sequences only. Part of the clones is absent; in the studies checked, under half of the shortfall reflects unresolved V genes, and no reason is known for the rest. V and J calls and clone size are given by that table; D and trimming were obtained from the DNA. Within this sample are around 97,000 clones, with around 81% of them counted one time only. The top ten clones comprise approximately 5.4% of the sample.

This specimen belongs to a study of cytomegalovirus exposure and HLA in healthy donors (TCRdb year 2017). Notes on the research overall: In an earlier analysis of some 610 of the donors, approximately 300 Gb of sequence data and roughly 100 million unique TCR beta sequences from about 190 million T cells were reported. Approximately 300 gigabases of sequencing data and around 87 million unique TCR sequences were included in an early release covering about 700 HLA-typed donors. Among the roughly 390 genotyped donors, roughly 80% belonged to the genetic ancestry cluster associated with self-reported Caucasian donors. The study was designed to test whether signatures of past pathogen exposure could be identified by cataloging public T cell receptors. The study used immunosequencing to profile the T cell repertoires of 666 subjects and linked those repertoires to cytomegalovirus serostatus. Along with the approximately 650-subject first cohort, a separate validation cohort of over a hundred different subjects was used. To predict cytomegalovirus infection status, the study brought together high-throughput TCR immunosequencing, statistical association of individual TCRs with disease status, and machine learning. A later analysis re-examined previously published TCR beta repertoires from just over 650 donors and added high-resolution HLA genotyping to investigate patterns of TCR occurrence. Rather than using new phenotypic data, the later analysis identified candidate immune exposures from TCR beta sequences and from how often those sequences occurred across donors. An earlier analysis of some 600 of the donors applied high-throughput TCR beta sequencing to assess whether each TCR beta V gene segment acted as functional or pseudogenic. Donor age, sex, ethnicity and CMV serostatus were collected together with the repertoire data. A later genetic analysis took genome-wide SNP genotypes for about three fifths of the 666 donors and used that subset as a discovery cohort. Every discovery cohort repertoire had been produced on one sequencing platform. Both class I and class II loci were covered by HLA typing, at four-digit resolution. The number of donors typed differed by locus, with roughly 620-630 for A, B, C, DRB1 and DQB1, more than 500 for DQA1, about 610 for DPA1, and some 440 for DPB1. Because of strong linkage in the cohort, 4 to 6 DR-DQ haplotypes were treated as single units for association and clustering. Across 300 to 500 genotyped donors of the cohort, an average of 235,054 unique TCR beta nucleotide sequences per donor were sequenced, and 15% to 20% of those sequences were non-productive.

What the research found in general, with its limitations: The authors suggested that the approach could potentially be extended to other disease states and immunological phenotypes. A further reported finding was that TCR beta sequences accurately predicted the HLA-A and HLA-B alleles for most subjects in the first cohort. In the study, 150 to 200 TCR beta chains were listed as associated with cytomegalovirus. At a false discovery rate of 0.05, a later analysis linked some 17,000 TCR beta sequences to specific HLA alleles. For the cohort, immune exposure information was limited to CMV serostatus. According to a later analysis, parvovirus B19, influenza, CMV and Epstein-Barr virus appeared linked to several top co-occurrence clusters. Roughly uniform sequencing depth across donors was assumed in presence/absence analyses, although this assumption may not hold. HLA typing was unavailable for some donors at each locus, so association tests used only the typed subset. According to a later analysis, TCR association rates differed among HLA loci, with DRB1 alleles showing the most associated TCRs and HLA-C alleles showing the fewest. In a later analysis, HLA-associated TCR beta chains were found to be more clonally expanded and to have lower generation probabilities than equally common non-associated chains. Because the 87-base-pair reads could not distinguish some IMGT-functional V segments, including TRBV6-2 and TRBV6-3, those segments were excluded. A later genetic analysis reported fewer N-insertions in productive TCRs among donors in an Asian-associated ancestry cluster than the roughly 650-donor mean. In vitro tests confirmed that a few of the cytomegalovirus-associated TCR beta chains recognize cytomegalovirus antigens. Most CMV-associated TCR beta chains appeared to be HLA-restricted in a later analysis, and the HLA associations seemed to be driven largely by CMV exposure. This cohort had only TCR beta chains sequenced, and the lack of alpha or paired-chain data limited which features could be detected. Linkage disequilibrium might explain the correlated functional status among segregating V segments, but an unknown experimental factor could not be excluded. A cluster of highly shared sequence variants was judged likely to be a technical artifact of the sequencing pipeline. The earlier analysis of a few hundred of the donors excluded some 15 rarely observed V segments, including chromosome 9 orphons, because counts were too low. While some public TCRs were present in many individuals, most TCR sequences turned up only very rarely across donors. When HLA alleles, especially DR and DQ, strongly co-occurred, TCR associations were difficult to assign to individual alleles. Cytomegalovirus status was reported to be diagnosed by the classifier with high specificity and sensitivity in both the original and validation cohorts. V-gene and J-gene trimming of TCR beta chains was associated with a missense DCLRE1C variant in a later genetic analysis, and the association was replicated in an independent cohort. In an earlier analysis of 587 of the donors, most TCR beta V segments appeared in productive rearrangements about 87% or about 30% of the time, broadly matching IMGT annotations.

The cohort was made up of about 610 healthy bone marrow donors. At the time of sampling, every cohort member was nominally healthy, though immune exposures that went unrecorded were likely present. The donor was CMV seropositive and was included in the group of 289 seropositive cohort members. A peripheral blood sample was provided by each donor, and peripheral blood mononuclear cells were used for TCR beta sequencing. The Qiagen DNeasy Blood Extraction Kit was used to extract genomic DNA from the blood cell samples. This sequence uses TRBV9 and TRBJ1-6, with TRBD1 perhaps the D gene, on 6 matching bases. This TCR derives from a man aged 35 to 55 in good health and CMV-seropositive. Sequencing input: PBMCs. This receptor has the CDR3 CASSVWDKNSPLHF. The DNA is TGTGCCAGCAGCGTTTGGGACAAGAATTCACCCCTCCACTTT. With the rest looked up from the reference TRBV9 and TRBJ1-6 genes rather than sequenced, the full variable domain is DSGVTQTPKHLITATGQRVTLRCSPRSGDLSVYWYQQSLDQGLQFLIQYYNGEERAKGNILERFSAQQFPDLHSELNLSSLELGDSALYFCASSVWDKNSPLHFGNGTRLTVT.